A single sample is the source of the 16 T cell receptor beta chains below, sequenced in a study of control samples from healthy donors and cancer patients. TCRdb's copy holds only in-frame clones and misses some; the assay was immunoSEQ multiplex PCR. The sample holds 160,000 or so clones, 93% seen once. Sequenced: blood. The receptors here all came from a man aged 50 to 60 in good health.

The J gene is TRBJ2-7, the V gene TRBV7-3, with 8 bases matching TRBD2. The CDR3 spans 15 residues. Per germline, CDR1 SGHTA and CDR2 FQGTGA. J was trimmed by 6 bases and V by 7 bases; bases with no gene match: 14. The CDR3: CASTPPGLGVPEQYF. Here the CDR3 DNA reads TGTGCCAGCACCCCACCGGGACTAGGGGTCCCCGAGCAGTACTTC.

The V gene is TRBV5-5, the J gene TRBJ1-3; D uncertain. The CDR3 extends over 14 amino acids. The germline V gene has CDR1 SGHKS and CDR2 YYEKEE (reference sequence). Trimming took 1 base from V and 0 from J, leaving 5 bases between them. CDR3 region: CASSLYDSGNTIYF. CDR3 DNA: TGTGCCAGCAGCTTGTACGACTCTGGAAACACCATATATTTT.

V usage is TRBV9 and J usage is TRBJ2-1; TRBD1 matches at 8 bases. Germline V gene data show CDR1 as SGDLS and CDR2 as YYNGEE. Trimming removed 0 bases from V and 10 bases from J; junction bases left unmatched: 12. CDR3 length: 16 amino acids. The CDR3 spells CASSVGPAGGAGEQFF. The DNA for the CDR3 is TGTGCCAGCAGCGTAGGTCCGGCAGGGGGCGCGGGAGAGCAGTTCTTC.

This clone was found once. J is TRBJ2-3 and V is TRBV30; weak D call: TRBD2 (6 bases). Germline CDR1 GTSNPN, CDR2 SVGIG (reference sequence). The length of the CDR3 is 14 residues. The V gene lost 0 bases and the J gene lost 1 base, with 8 bases spanning the gap. The chain's CDR3 is CAWSVGGGTDTQYF. CDR3 DNA sequence: TGTGCCTGGAGTGTGGGGGGTGGCACAGATACGCAGTATTTT.

DNA for the CDR3: TGTGCCAGCTCCCCGGGACTAACTTCTTACGAGCAGTACTTC. Translating it yields CASSPGLTSYEQYF. The chain carries TRBV18 and TRBJ2-7; 7 bases line up with TRBD2. This CDR3 spans 14 amino acids. The germline gives CDR1 KGHSH, CDR2 LQKENI. Trimming removed 6 bases from V and 4 bases from J; junction bases left unmatched: 9. Full variable domain (outside the CDR3, taken from reference TRBV18 and TRBJ2-7): NAGVMQNPRHLVRRRGQEARLRCSPMKGHSHVYWYRQLPEEGLKFMVYLQKENIIDESGMPKERFSAEFPKEGPSILRIQQVVRGDSAAYFCASSPGLTSYEQYFGPGTRLTVT.

The chain has TRBV10-2 and TRBJ2-3, with D perhaps TRBD1 or TRBD2 (5 bases each). Trimming stripped 4 bases from V and 0 bases from J, with 17 bases between. Germline CDR1 and CDR2: WSHSY and SAAADI. The CDR3 runs to 17 residues. CDR3 in DNA: TGCGCCAGCAGTGTCACTTCAGGGACGGGTAGCACAGATACGCAGTATTTT. This sequence encodes CASSVTSGTGSTDTQYF.

This chain uses TRBV5-8 with TRBJ2-1, with D tentatively TRBD1 (7 bases). Germline CDR1 and CDR2: SGHTS and YDEGEE. With 2 bases removed from V and 14 bases from J, the gap between germline ends came to 20 bases. This CDR3 has 14 residues. CDR3 sequence reads: CASSLRRGDRVEFF. The CDR3 DNA is TGTGCCAGCAGCTTACGGAGGGGTGACAGGGTAGAGTTCTTC.

J is TRBJ1-5 and V is TRBV5-1; 9 nucleotides agree with TRBD1. Germline-derived CDR1 and CDR2 are SGHRS and YFSETQ. There are 14 residues in the CDR3. V was clipped by 3 bases and J by 10 bases; unmatched bases: 8. The CDR3 DNA reads TGCGCCAGCAGCTCGGGACAGGGTTCCGACCCCCAGCATTTT. Its translation is CASSSGQGSDPQHF. The whole variable domain, filled in from reference TRBV5-1 and TRBJ1-5, reads KAGVTQTPRYLIKTRGQQVTLSCSPISGHRSVSWYQQTPGQGLQFLFEYFSETQRNKGNFPGRFSGRQFSNSRSEMNVSTLELGDSALYLCASSSGQGSDPQHFGDGTRLSIL.

V gene TRBV18 combines with J gene TRBJ2-7, with TRBD1 matching over 8 bases. The CDR3 runs 14 residues. With 5 bases clipped from V and 6 bases from J, the junction kept 9 bases outside the gene matches. Germline CDR1 reads KGHSH; CDR2 reads LQKENI. The CDR3 region is CASSDYRGTGEQYF. CDR3 coding DNA: TGTGCCAGCTCAGACTACAGGGGGACTGGCGAGCAGTACTTC.

The CDR3 bases are TGTGCCAGCAGCTTAGGGACAAACCCTAATCAGCCCCAGCATTTT. Its translation: CASSLGTNPNQPQHF. V is TRBV5-5 and J is TRBJ1-5; the D gene is possibly TRBD1 (6 bases). The CDR3 loop spans 15 amino acids. The germline V and J ends were trimmed by 2 bases and 4 bases, with 13 bases remaining between them. From germline, CDR1 is SGHKS and CDR2 YYEKEE (reference sequence).

The V and J genes are TRBV21-1 and TRBJ1-2; TRBD1 is taken as the D call from the table, unchecked against the DNA. TRBV21-1 is recorded as a pseudogene. This CDR3 has 17 amino acids. The CDR3 DNA reads as TGTGCCAGCAGCCCCCGACAGGGGAAGGATAGTTACTATGGCTACACCTTC. Its protein is CASSPRQGKDSYYGYTF.

The gene calls are TRBV4-1 and TRBJ1-5; D possibly corresponds to TRBD1 (5 bases). The CDR3 consists of 15 residues. Germline lookup yields CDR1 MGHRA and CDR2 YSYEKL. Trimming took off 0 bases at V and 2 bases at J, with 8 bases between the two ends. In nucleotides, the CDR3 is TGCGCCAGCAGCCAAGAGAGGGGCCGCAATCAGCCCCAGCATTTT. Its protein is CASSQERGRNQPQHF.

The chain recombines TRBV11-2 with TRBJ2-3; unclear D gene. Germline assignment: CDR1 SGHAT and CDR2 FQNNGV. With 1 base removed from V and 2 bases from J, the gap between germline ends came to 10 bases. The CDR3 sequence is 15 residues long. The CDR3 protein is CASSLGDTHTDTQYF. The CDR3 nucleotides read TGTGCCAGCAGCTTAGGTGACACTCACACAGATACGCAGTATTTT.

This chain joins TRBV7-9 and TRBJ2-5; 7 bases line up with TRBD2. After removal of 6 bases from V and 2 bases from J, the junction contained 9 bases not matched to a gene. Germline V gene sequence: CDR1 SEHNR, CDR2 FQNEAQ (reference sequence). The CDR3 totals 15 residues. The CDR3 region is CASSRLGTTQETQYF. The DNA for the CDR3 is TGTGCCAGCAGTCGACTTGGGACTACTCAAGAGACCCAGTACTTC.

There are a few counts of this clone. V usage is TRBV5-1 and J usage is TRBJ1-5; 7 nucleotides agree with TRBD1. Germline trimming cut 4 bases from V and 7 bases from J; bases unmatched to any gene: 11. The CDR3 is 15 residues long. CDR1 and CDR2 (germline): SGHRS, YFSETQ. The CDR3 protein is CASSEEGRGMQPQHF. The CDR3 nucleotides are TGCGCCAGCAGCGAGGAGGGCAGGGGGATGCAGCCCCAGCATTTT.

The chain has TRBV19 and TRBJ2-2; D ambiguous. The CDR3 is 14 amino acids. Germline V gene sequence: CDR1 LNHDA, CDR2 SQIVND (reference sequence). V lost 10 bases to trimming and J lost 4 bases, with 16 bases between them. CDR3 sequence: CATNLGQRTGELFF. Written as DNA, the CDR3 is TGTGCCACCAACCTTGGTCAACGCACCGGGGAGCTGTTTTTT.